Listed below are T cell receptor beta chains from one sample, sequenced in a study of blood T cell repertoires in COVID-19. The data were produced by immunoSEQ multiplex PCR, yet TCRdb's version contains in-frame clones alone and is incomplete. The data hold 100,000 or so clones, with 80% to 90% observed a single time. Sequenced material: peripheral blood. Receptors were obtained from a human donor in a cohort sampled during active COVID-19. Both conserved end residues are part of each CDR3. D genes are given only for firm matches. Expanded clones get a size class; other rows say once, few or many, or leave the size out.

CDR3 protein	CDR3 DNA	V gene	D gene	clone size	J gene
CASSEGRGTEAFF	TGTGCCAGCAGTGAAGGTAGGGGCACTGAAGCTTTCTTT	TRBV6-1	NA	NA	TRBJ1-1
CSVEPSRGRQETQYF	TGCAGCGTTGAACCTTCCAGGGGGCGGCAAGAGACCCAGTACTTC	TRBV29-1	TRBD1	NA	TRBJ2-5
CASSVDEGKYEQYF	TGTGCCAGCAGCGTAGATGAGGGAAAGTACGAGCAGTACTTC	TRBV9	NA	few	TRBJ2-7
CASSPPSGEETQYF	TGTGCCAGCTCACCACCATCTGGGGAGGAGACCCAGTACTTC	TRBV18	NA	NA	TRBJ2-5
CASSFFHRENTGELFF	TGTGCCAGCAGCTTCTTTCACAGGGAGAACACCGGGGAGCTGTTTTTT	TRBV5-6	NA	NA	TRBJ2-2
CASSPWTSGYSYEQYF	TGTGCCAGCAGTCCTTGGACTAGCGGATACTCCTACGAGCAGTACTTC	TRBV27	TRBD2	NA	TRBJ2-7
CASSSQPSSGANVLTF	TGTGCCAGCAGTTCACAGCCGTCCTCTGGGGCCAACGTCCTGACTTTC	TRBV28	NA	NA	TRBJ2-6
CASSETQAYGYTF	TGTGCCAGCAGTGAAACGCAGGCCTATGGCTACACCTTC	TRBV6-1	NA	NA	TRBJ1-2
CASGVQGLGSPNTGELFF	TGTGCTAGTGGTGTGCAGGGGTTGGGCTCGCCGAACACCGGGGAGCTGTTTTTT	TRBV12-5	NA	NA	TRBJ2-2
CASGPTPHRTTLNEQFF	TGTGCCAGCGGTCCAACACCCCACAGGACTACCCTCAATGAGCAGTTCTTC	TRBV7-2	NA	NA	TRBJ2-1
CASSLGGIANTIYF	TGTGCCAGCAGCTTGGGAGGGATCGCAAACACCATATATTTT	TRBV7-2	NA	NA	TRBJ1-3
CASSLSDRVSHNEQFF	TGTGCCAGCAGTTTATCGGATCGGGTATCCCACAATGAGCAGTTCTTC	TRBV27	NA	once	TRBJ2-1
CASSPGLAHPDTQYF	TGTGCCAGCAGCCCGGGACTAGCTCACCCAGATACGCAGTATTTT	TRBV12-1	NA	NA	TRBJ2-3
CASGGAHAAYGYTF	TGTGCCAGCGGGGGGGCCCACGCGGCCTATGGCTACACCTTC	TRBV21-1	NA	NA	TRBJ1-2
CASSPWEEETQYF	TGTGCCAGCAGCCCGTGGGAGGAAGAGACCCAGTACTTC	TRBV12-3/TRBV12-4	NA	NA	TRBJ2-5
CASQTGPNTEAFF	TGTGCCAGCCAGACAGGGCCCAACACTGAAGCTTTCTTT	TRBV19	TRBD1	NA	TRBJ1-1
CASKIAGDTYEQYF	TGTGCCAGCAAAATAGCGGGAGATACCTACGAGCAGTACTTC	TRBV28	TRBD2	NA	TRBJ2-7
CASSPTGQGKGYNEKLFF	TGTGCCAGCTCACCCACCGGACAGGGGAAGGGTTATAATGAAAAACTGTTTTTT	TRBV18	TRBD1	NA	TRBJ1-4
CASSLAGVGTDTQYF	TGCGCCAGCAGCTTAGCGGGAGTAGGGACAGATACGCAGTATTTT	TRBV5-1	TRBD2	NA	TRBJ2-3
CASSLAQFYNEQFF	TGCGCCAGCAGTTTGGCACAGTTCTACAATGAGCAGTTCTTC	TRBV5-1	NA	NA	TRBJ2-1
CASSITGSNTEAFF	TGCGCCAGCAGCATAACAGGGTCGAACACTGAAGCTTTCTTT	TRBV5-1	NA	NA	TRBJ1-1
CASSWGQGVVSGYTF	TGTGCCAGCAGCTGGGGACAGGGGGTCGTTAGTGGCTACACCTTC	TRBV27	TRBD1	NA	TRBJ1-2
CASSQVGGGLENEQFF	TGTGCCAGCAGCCAAGTGGGGGGGGGACTTGAGAATGAGCAGTTCTTC	TRBV3-1/TRBV3-2	TRBD2	NA	TRBJ2-1
CASSLVGTYPSTDTQYF	TGTGCCAGCAGTCTAGTAGGGACTTACCCTAGCACAGATACGCAGTATTTT	TRBV6-6	NA	once	TRBJ2-3
CASSVGGGAQNSPLHF	TGTGCCAGCAGCGTAGGAGGGGGCGCGCAAAATTCACCCCTCCACTTT	TRBV9	TRBD1	few	TRBJ1-6
CASSPGLAGIYEQYF	TGTGCCAGCAGCCCAGGACTAGCGGGAATCTACGAGCAGTACTTC	TRBV7-9	TRBD2	NA	TRBJ2-7
CASSFSGTSGSSYEQYF	TGTGCCAGCAGTTTCTCCGGGACTAGCGGCAGCTCCTACGAGCAGTACTTC	TRBV27	TRBD2	NA	TRBJ2-7
CASSQGTTRGTGELFF	TGTGCCAGCAGCCAAGGGACTACCCGAGGCACCGGGGAGCTGTTTTTT	TRBV3-1/TRBV3-2	NA	once	TRBJ2-2
CASSIRTSGRGTNTGELFF	TGTGCCAGTAGTATCAGGACTAGCGGGAGGGGGACGAACACCGGGGAGCTGTTTTTT	TRBV19	TRBD2	once	TRBJ2-2
CASREQGSQPQHF	TGTGCCAGCAGAGAACAGGGGAGTCAGCCCCAGCATTTT	TRBV28	TRBD1	NA	TRBJ1-5
CASSPGVGSPYGYTF	TGTGCCAGCAGCCCCGGCGTGGGGAGTCCCTATGGCTACACCTTC	TRBV9	NA	NA	TRBJ1-2
CASSTGTANEKLFF	TGTGCCAGCAGCACCGGGACAGCTAATGAAAAACTGTTTTTT	TRBV5-5	TRBD1	NA	TRBJ1-4
CASSPSTGNTEAFF	TGTGCCAGCTCACCGTCGACAGGCAACACTGAAGCTTTCTTT	TRBV18	NA	once	TRBJ1-1
CAWSVGQGNYGYTF	TGTGCCTGGAGTGTAGGGCAGGGTAACTATGGCTACACCTTC	TRBV30	NA	NA	TRBJ1-2
CASSHRGRSNTGELFF	TGTGCCAGCAGCCATCGGGGGAGGTCTAACACCGGGGAGCTGTTTTTT	TRBV7-2	NA	NA	TRBJ2-2
CASSPREVSYTGELFF	TGTGCCAGCAGCCCCCGTGAGGTTTCGTACACCGGGGAGCTGTTTTTT	TRBV7-8	NA	NA	TRBJ2-2
CASSLGSGNTEAFF	TGTGCCAGCAGCTTAGGTTCGGGGAACACTGAAGCTTTCTTT	TRBV7-2	NA	NA	TRBJ1-1
CASTGLETQYF	TGTGCCAGCACCGGGTTGGAGACCCAGTACTTC	TRBV3-1/TRBV3-2	NA	NA	TRBJ2-5
CASSPYWGRDSAQPQHF	TGTGCCAGCTCACCGTATTGGGGCCGCGATTCGGCGCAGCCCCAGCATTTT	TRBV18	NA	NA	TRBJ1-5
CAISKTGNYEQYF	TGTGCCATCTCCAAGACAGGAAACTACGAGCAGTACTTC	TRBV28	NA	NA	TRBJ2-7
CASSPQGRTGETQYF	TGCGCCAGCAGCCCTCAAGGGCGGACTGGGGAGACCCAGTACTTC	TRBV5-1	NA	NA	TRBJ2-5
CASSPGQLNTEAFF	TGTGCCAGCAGCCCGGGACAGCTGAACACTGAAGCTTTCTTT	TRBV6-5	TRBD1	NA	TRBJ1-1
CASSQAGTRSSSEQFF	TGTGCCAGCAGCCAAGCCGGGACTAGGAGTTCCAGTGAGCAGTTCTTC	TRBV4-2	TRBD2	NA	TRBJ2-1
CSVERGSGRSHEQYF	TGCAGCGTTGAACGCGGTAGCGGGAGGTCCCACGAGCAGTACTTC	TRBV29-1	TRBD2	once	TRBJ2-7
CATSDLHRDTQYF	TGTGCCACCAGTGATTTGCACAGGGATACGCAGTATTTT	TRBV24-1	NA	NA	TRBJ2-3
CASTPAGRIYEQYF	TGTGCCAGCACCCCAGCGGGGAGAATCTACGAGCAGTACTTC	TRBV6-5	TRBD2	NA	TRBJ2-7
CASRRRENGKETQYF	TGTGCCAGTAGAAGGCGGGAGAATGGGAAAGAGACCCAGTACTTC	TRBV19	TRBD2	NA	TRBJ2-5
CASSDRQGRTEAFF	TGTGCCAGCAGTGACCGACAGGGCCGAACTGAAGCTTTCTTT	TRBV6-1	TRBD1	NA	TRBJ1-1
CASSLSSGNTDTQYF	TGTGCCAGCAGCTTATCGTCGGGGAACACAGATACGCAGTATTTT	TRBV7-2	NA	NA	TRBJ2-3
CASSPDGDRAEKLFF	TGCGCCAGCAGCCCCGACGGCGACAGGGCTGAAAAACTGTTTTTT	TRBV5-1	TRBD1	NA	TRBJ1-4
CASSFSSSVVTDTQYF	TGTGCCAGCAGTTTTTCTAGCTCTGTCGTGACAGATACGCAGTATTTT	TRBV28	NA	NA	TRBJ2-3